The entry that follows covers one T cell receptor (beta chain) sequence. The antigen is unknown. The study ran its PCR with 60 Vbeta and 13 Jbeta primers. Generated by immunoSEQ multiplex PCR, the TCRdb table keeps only in-frame clones and is missing some. The sample records about 130,000 clones, under 90% being singletons. The data are from a study of cytomegalovirus exposure and HLA in healthy donors. Study-wide results and limits: Accurate predictions that matched the HLA-A and HLA-B alleles of most subjects were reportedly made from TCR beta sequences. Most sequenced TCRs were rare (though some public TCRs occurred in many donors).

Germline CDR1 LNHDA, CDR2 SQIVND (reference sequence). The CDR3 totals 16 residues. The J segment lost 0 bases and the V segment lost 4 bases, leaving 4 bases of the junction unmatched. The source material was PBMCs. V usage is TRBV19 and J usage is TRBJ2-1, with TRBD1 matching over 9 bases. The sequence was collected from a woman between 40 and 50 years old in good health and CMV-seronegative. In nucleotides, the CDR3 is TGTGCCAGTAGTAGGGACAGGGCGAGCTCCTACAATGAGCAGTTCTTC. This gives the protein CASSRDRASSYNEQFF.